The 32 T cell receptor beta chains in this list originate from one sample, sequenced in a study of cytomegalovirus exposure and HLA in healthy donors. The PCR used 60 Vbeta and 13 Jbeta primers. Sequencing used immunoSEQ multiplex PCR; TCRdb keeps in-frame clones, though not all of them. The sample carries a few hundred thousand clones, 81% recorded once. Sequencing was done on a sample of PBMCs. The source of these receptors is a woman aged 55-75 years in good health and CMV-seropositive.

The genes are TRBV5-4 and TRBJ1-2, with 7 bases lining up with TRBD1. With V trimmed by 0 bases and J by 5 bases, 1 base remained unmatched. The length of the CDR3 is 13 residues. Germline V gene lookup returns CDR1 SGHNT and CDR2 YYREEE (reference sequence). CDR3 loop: CASSLVQGYGYTF. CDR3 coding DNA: TGTGCCAGCAGCTTGGTACAGGGGTATGGCTACACCTTC.

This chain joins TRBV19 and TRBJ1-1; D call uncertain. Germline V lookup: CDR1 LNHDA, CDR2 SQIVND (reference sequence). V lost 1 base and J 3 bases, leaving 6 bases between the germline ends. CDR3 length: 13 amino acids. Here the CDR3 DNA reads TGTGCCAGTAGTATAGTACGGGACACTGAAGCTTTCTTT. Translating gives CASSIVRDTEAFF. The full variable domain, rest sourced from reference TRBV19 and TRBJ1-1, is DGGITQSPKYLFRKEGQNVTLSCEQNLNHDAMYWYRQDPGQGLRLIYYSQIVNDFQKGDIAEGYSVSREKKESFPLTVTSAQKNPTAFYLCASSIVRDTEAFFGQGTRLTVV.

This chain's CDR3 is CASSSWTATNTEAFF. The CDR3 DNA follows: TGTGCCAGCAGCTCCTGGACAGCTACGAACACTGAAGCTTTCTTT. The chain joins TRBV13 to TRBJ1-1; a weak D match, TRBD1 (6 bases). In germline, CDR1 is PRHDT, CDR2 FYEKMQ (reference sequence). The CDR3 covers 15 residues. The V gene lost 4 bases and the J gene lost 1 base, with 13 bases spanning the gap.

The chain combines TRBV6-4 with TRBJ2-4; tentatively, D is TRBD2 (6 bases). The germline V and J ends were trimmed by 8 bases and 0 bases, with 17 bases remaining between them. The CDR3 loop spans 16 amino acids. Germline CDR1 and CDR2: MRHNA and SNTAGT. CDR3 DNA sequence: TGTGCCAGCCACGCGGGGCCAGAACTAGCCAAAAACATTCAGTACTTC. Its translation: CASHAGPELAKNIQYF.

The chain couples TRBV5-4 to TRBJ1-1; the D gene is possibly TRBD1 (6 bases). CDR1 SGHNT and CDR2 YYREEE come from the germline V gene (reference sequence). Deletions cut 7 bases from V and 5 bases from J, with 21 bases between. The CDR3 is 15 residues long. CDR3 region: CASAAGWGRGTEAFF. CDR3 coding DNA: TGTGCCAGCGCAGCTGGCTGGGGGCGGGGGACTGAAGCTTTCTTT. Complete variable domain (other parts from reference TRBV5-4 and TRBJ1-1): ETGVTQSPTHLIKTRGQQVTLRCSSQSGHNTVSWYQQALGQGPQFIFQYYREEENGRGNFPPRFSGLQFPNYSSELNVNALELDDSALYLCASAAGWGRGTEAFFGQGTRLTVV.

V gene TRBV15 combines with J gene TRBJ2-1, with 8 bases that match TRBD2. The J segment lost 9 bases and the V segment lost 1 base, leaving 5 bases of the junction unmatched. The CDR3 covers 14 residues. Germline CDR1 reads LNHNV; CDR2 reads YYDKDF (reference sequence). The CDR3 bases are TGTGCCACCAGCAGAGCGGGAGGGCTCGGTGAGCAGTTCTTC. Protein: CATSRAGGLGEQFF. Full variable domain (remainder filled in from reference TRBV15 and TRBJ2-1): DAMVIQNPRYQVTQFGKPVTLSCSQTLNHNVMYWYQQKSSQAPKLLFHYYDKDFNNEADTPDNFQSRRPNTSFCFLDIRSPGLGDTAMYLCATSRAGGLGEQFFGPGTRLTVL.

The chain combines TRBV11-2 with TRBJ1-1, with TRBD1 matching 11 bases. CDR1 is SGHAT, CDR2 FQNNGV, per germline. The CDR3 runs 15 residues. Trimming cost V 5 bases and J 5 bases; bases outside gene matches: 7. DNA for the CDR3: TGTGCCAGCAGCCCTCGGACAGGGGGCCGGACTGAAGCTTTCTTT. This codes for CASSPRTGGRTEAFF.

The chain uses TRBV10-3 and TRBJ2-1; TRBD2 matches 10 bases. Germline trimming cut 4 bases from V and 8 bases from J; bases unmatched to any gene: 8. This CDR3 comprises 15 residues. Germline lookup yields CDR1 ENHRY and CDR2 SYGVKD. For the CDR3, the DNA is TGTGCCATCAGTGGGGGGAGACTAGCGGGCGATGAGCAGTTCTTC. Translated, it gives CAISGGRLAGDEQFF.

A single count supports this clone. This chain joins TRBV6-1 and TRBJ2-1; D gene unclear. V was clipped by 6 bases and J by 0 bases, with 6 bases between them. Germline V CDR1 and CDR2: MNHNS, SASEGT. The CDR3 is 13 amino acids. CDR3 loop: CASSGSSYNEQFF. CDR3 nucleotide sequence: TGTGCCAGCAGCGGGTCCTCCTACAATGAGCAGTTCTTC.

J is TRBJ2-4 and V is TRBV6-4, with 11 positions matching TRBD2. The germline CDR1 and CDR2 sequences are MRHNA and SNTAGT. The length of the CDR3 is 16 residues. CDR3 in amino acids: CARGVAGGPLTNIQYF. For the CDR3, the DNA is TGTGCTCGGGGGGTAGCGGGAGGGCCATTGACGAACATTCAGTACTTC.

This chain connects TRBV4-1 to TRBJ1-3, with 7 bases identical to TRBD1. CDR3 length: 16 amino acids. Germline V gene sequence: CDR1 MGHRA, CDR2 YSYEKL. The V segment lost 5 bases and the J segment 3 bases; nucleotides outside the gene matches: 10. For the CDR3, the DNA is TGCGCCAGCAGCTTCCGGGGCGACAGGGTTGGAAACACCATATATTTT. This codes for CASSFRGDRVGNTIYF.

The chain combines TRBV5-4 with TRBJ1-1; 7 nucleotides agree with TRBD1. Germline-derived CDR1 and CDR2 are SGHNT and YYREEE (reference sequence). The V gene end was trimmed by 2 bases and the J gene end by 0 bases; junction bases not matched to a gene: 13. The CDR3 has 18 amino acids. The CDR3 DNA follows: TGTGCCAGCAGCTTAGGGACAGATAGGGGTGGCTTGAACACTGAAGCTTTCTTT. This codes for CASSLGTDRGGLNTEAFF. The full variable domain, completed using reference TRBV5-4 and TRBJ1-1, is ETGVTQSPTHLIKTRGQQVTLRCSSQSGHNTVSWYQQALGQGPQFIFQYYREEENGRGNFPPRFSGLQFPNYSSELNVNALELDDSALYLCASSLGTDRGGLNTEAFFGQGTRLTVV.

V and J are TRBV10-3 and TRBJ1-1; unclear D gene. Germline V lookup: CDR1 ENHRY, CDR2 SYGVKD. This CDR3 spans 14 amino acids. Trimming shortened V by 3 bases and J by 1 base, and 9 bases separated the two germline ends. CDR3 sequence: CAISDLQSNTEAFF. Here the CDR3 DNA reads TGTGCCATCAGTGATCTCCAGTCGAACACTGAAGCTTTCTTT.

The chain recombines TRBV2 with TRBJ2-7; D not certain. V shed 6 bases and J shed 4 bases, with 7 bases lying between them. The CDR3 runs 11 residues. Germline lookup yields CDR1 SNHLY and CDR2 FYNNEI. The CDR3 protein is CASSYDYEQYF. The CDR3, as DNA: TGTGCCAGCAGCTACGATTACGAGCAGTACTTC.

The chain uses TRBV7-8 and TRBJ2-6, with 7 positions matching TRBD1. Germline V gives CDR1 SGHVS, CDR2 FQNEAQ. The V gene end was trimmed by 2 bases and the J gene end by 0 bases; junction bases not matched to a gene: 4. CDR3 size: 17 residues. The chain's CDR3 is CASSLPRTGSGANVLTF. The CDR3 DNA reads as TGTGCCAGCAGCTTACCCAGGACAGGCTCTGGGGCCAACGTCCTGACTTTC.

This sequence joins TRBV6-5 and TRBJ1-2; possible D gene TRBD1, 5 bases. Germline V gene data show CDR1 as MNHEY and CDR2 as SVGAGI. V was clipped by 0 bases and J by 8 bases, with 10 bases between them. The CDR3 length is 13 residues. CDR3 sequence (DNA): TGTGCCAGCAGTTACTCAGGGACTGCCGGCTACACCTTC. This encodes CASSYSGTAGYTF.

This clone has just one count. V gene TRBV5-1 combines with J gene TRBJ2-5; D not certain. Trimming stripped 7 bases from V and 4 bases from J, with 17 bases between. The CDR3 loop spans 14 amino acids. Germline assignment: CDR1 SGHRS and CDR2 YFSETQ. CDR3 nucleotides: TGCGCCAGCGCGCTTGGGCAGGAAGGAGAGACCCAGTACTTC. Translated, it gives CASALGQEGETQYF.

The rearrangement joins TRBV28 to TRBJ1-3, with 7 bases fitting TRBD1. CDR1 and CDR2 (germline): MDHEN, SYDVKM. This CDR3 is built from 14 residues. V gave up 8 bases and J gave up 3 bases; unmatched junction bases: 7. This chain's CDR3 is CASSPRDSGNTIYF. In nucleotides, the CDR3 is TGTGCCAGCTCCCCCCGGGACAGTGGAAACACCATATATTTT.

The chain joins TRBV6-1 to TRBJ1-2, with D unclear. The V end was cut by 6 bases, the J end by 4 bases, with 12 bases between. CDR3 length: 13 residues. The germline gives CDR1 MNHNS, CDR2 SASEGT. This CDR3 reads CASRAPAGYGYTF. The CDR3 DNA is TGTGCCAGCAGAGCCCCGGCGGGCTATGGCTACACCTTC.

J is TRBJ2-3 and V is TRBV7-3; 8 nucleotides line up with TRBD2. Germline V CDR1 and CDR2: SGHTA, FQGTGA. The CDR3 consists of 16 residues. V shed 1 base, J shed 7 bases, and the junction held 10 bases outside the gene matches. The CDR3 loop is CASSLKGAGVGYTQYF. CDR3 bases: TGTGCCAGCAGCTTAAAGGGAGCGGGAGTAGGATATACGCAGTATTTT.

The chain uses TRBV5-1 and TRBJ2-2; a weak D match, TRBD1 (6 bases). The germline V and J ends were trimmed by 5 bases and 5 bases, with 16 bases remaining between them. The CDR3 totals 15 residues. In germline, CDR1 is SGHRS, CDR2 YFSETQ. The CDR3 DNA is TGCGCCAGCAGTCAAACAGGGCTGACGACCGGGGAGCTGTTTTTT. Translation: CASSQTGLTTGELFF.

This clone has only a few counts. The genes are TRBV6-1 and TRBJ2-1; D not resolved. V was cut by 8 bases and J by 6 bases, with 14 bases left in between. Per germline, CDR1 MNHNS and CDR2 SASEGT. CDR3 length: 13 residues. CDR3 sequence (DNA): TGTGCCAGCCCCCGGTTTCTAACCAATGAGCAGTTCTTC. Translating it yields CASPRFLTNEQFF.

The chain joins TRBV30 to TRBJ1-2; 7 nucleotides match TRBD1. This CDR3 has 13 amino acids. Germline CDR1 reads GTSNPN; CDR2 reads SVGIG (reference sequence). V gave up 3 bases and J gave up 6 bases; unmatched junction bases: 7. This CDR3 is CAWRMAGGHGYTF. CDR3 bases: TGTGCCTGGAGGATGGCAGGGGGGCATGGCTACACCTTC.

The chain's CDR3 is CASSLGRVEGYTF. In DNA form, the CDR3 reads TGTGCCAGCAGCTTAGGCAGGGTAGAAGGCTACACCTTC. The V and J genes are TRBV7-9 and TRBJ1-2; a possible D gene is TRBD1 (5 bases). V shed 1 base and J shed 8 bases, with 11 bases lying between them. The CDR3 sequence is 13 residues long. CDR1 and CDR2 from the germline V gene are SEHNR and FQNEAQ (reference sequence).

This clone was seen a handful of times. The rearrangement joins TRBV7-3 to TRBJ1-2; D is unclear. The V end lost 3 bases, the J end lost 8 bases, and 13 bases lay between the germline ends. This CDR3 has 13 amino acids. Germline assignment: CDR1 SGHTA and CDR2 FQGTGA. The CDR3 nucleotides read TGTGCCAGCAGCTTCGGACCGGGAGAAGGCTACACCTTC. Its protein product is CASSFGPGEGYTF.

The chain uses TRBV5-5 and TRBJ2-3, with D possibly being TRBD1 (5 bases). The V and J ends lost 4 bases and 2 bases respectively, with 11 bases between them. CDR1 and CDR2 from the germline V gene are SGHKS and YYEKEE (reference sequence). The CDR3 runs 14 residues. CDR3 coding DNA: TGTGCCAGCAGCCTAAGGGGCAACACAGATACGCAGTATTTT. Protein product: CASSLRGNTDTQYF. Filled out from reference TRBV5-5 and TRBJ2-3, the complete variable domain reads DAGVTQSPTHLIKTRGQQVTLRCSPISGHKSVSWYQQVLGQGPQFIFQYYEKEERGRGNFPDRFSARQFPNYSSELNVNALLLGDSALYLCASSLRGNTDTQYFGPGTRLTVL.

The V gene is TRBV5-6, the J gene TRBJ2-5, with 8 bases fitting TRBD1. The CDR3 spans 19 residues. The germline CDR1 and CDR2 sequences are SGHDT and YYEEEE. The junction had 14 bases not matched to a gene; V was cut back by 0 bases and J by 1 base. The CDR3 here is CASSLAYRLQGVFQETQYF. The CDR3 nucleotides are TGTGCCAGCAGCTTGGCCTATAGGTTACAGGGGGTATTCCAAGAGACCCAGTACTTC.

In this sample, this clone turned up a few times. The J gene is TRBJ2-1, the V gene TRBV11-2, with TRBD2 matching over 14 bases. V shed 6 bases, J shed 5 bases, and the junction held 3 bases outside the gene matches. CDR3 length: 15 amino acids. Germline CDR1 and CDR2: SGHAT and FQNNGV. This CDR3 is CASRGLAGVHNEQFF. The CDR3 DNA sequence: TGTGCCAGCAGGGGACTAGCGGGAGTCCACAATGAGCAGTTCTTC.

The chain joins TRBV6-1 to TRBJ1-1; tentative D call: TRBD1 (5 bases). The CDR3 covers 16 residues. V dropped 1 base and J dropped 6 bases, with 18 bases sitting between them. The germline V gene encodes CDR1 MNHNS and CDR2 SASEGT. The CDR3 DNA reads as TGTGCCAGCAGTGAAGTCGGGGGAGGCGGGTGGGCTGAAGCTTTCTTT. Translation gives CASSEVGGGGWAEAFF.

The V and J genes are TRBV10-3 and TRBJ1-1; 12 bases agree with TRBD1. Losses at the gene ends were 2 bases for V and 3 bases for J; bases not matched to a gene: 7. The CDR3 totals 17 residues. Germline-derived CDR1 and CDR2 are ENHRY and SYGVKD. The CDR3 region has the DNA TGTGCCATCAGTGAGGCCGGGACAGGGGGCAGGGACACTGAAGCTTTCTTT. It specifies CAISEAGTGGRDTEAFF.

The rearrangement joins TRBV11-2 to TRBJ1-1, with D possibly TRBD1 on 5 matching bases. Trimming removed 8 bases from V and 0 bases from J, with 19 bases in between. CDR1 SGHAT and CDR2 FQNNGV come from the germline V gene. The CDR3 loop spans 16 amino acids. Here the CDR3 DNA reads TGTGCCAGCCTAAGGGGCAGGACCCTCCTGAACACTGAAGCTTTCTTT. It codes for CASLRGRTLLNTEAFF. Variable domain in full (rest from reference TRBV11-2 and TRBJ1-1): EAGVAQSPRYKIIEKRQSVAFWCNPISGHATLYWYQQILGQGPKLLIQFQNNGVVDDSQLPKDRFSAERLKGVDSTLKIQPAKLEDSAVYLCASLRGRTLLNTEAFFGQGTRLTVV.

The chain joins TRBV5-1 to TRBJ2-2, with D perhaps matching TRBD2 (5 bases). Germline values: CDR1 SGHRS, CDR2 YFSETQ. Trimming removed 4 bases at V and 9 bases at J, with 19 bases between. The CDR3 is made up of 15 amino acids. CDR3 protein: CASSLETPGSRELFF. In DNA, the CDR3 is TGCGCCAGCAGCCTAGAAACCCCGGGGAGCCGGGAGCTGTTTTTT.